The clone carrying this TCR beta chain was picked up one time. These data come from a study of blood T cell repertoires in COVID-19. For the study at large: COVID-19 samples, acute and convalescent, were from the United States, Italy and Spain. In each case, the material was cDNA or gDNA derived from T cells, B-cell-depleted T cells, or PBMCs.

Authors' processing steps: Estimated nucleated cell counts came from reference gene primer amplification. Sequenced by immunoSEQ multiplex PCR; TCRdb stores in-frame clones only, minus some. The V and J calls and clone size come from that table; D and trimming were worked out from the DNA. The sample yields hundreds of thousands of clones, about 89% seen once. This CDR3 region has 16 residues. CDR1 is LNHDA, CDR2 SQIVND, per germline (reference sequence). V gave up 3 bases and J gave up 8 bases; unmatched junction bases: 9. The sample was peripheral blood. This TCR was sampled from a man between 35 and 55 years old with acute or convalescent COVID-19. The V and J genes are TRBV19 and TRBJ1-4; TRBD1 matches at 10 bases. This chain's CDR3 is CASSIGGTGVREKLFF. CDR3 coding DNA: TGTGCCAGTAGTATCGGCGGGACAGGGGTACGGGAAAAACTGTTTTTT.